This T cell receptor beta chain was identified during a study of blood T cell repertoires in COVID-19. Study-wide background: Donors in the United States, Italy and Spain gave samples during acute or convalescent COVID-19. The analysed material was cDNA or gDNA that came from T cells, B-cell-depleted T cells, or PBMCs.

Germline assignment: CDR1 SGDLS and CDR2 YYNGEE. The CDR3 spans 15 residues. The V segment lost 3 bases and the J segment 1 base; nucleotides outside the gene matches: 6. Original processing notes: Quantification of nucleated cells was approximated via reference gene primer amplification. TCRdb's table, derived via immunoSEQ multiplex PCR, lists solely in-frame clones and lacks some. V, J and clone size are taken as reported in that table, and D and trimming were inferred from the DNA itself. This sample has tens of thousands of clones, with approximately 83% found just once. This sequence originates from a human donor in a cohort sampled during active COVID-19. Material: peripheral blood. The rearrangement uses TRBV9 and TRBJ2-5; 7 bases are shared with TRBD1. This chain's CDR3 is CASSGGTATQETQYF. The CDR3 coding sequence is TGTGCCAGCAGCGGGGGGACAGCAACCCAAGAGACCCAGTACTTC.